This T cell receptor beta chain appears in the sequencing data of a study of cytomegalovirus exposure and HLA in healthy donors. In the PCR, 60 Vbeta and 13 Jbeta primers were used. Sequencing was performed with immunoSEQ multiplex PCR; in TCRdb, only in-frame clones are kept and a portion is missing. The sample has around 150,000 clones, more than 80% seen once; the top ten hold 13%. Comment on this clone: This CDR3 is also generated by other DNA sequences in the sample.

V shed 6 bases and J 3 bases; nucleotides not matched to a gene: 14. CDR3 length: 16 residues. Germline CDR1 reads SEHNR; CDR2 reads FQNEAQ (reference sequence). The clonotype comes from a woman in her forties or fifties in good health and CMV-seronegative. The V call is TRBV7-9, the J call TRBJ2-7; 7 bases fit TRBD2. Source material: PBMCs. The CDR3 loop reads CASRKDGRGSYYEQYF. The CDR3 bases are TGTGCCAGCAGAAAAGACGGGCGGGGGTCTTACTACGAGCAGTACTTC.